The 30 T cell receptor beta chains presented below share a single source sample, sequenced in a study of T cell responses to AZD1222 COVID-19 vaccine. Libraries were prepared by immunoSEQ multiplex PCR; TCRdb keeps only in-frame clonotypes and omits some of them. Among 96,000 or so clones listed, 90% were seen once. Sequences were derived from peripheral blood, sampled on day 0 of AZD1222 vaccination. The receptors derive from an adult in good health.

This clone has just a few counts. The rearrangement uses TRBV24-1 and TRBJ2-7; no firm D call. V lost 7 bases to trimming and J lost 4 bases, with 13 bases between them. CDR3 length: 13 residues. Germline V gives CDR1 KGHDR, CDR2 SFDVKD. The CDR3 loop reads CATSPSGTYEQYF. For the CDR3, the DNA is TGTGCCACCAGCCCCTCCGGTACATACGAGCAGTACTTC.

This clone was seen just once. The chain links TRBV2 to TRBJ2-1, with D unresolved. The CDR3 is 14 residues long. V lost 10 bases, J lost 4 bases, and 17 bases lay in between. Germline V gene data show CDR1 as SNHLY and CDR2 as FYNNEI. The CDR3 is CATLNNLGYNEQFF. CDR3 bases: TGTGCCACCCTGAATAATTTAGGTTACAATGAGCAGTTCTTC.

This chain uses TRBV2 with TRBJ2-3; 10 bases agree with TRBD1. J was trimmed by 3 bases and V by 8 bases; bases with no gene match: 8. Germline loops: CDR1 SNHLY, CDR2 FYNNEI. This CDR3 is 15 amino acids long. CDR3 sequence: CASRDRGSLTDTQYF. CDR3 coding DNA: TGTGCCAGCCGGGACAGGGGTTCCCTAACAGATACGCAGTATTTT.

The chain links TRBV7-2 to TRBJ1-3; TRBD1 aligns across 9 bases. The CDR3 covers 16 residues. Germline CDR1 is SGHTA and CDR2 is FQGNSA. V gave up 1 base and J gave up 3 bases; unmatched junction bases: 4. CDR3 sequence (DNA): TGTGCCAGCAGCTTAGACGGGACAGGGTTTGGAAACACCATATATTTT. Amino acids: CASSLDGTGFGNTIYF. The variable domain in full, with the rest retrieved from reference TRBV7-2 and TRBJ1-3, is GAGVSQSPSNKVTEKGKDVELRCDPISGHTALYWYRQSLGQGLEFLIYFQGNSAPDKSGLPSDRFSAERTGGSVSTLTIQRTQQEDSAVYLCASSLDGTGFGNTIYFGEGSWLTVV.

This clone was counted a few times. The chain employs TRBV10-3 and TRBJ1-5; possibly TRBD1 for D (6 bases). Germline V gene lookup returns CDR1 ENHRY and CDR2 SYGVKD. The CDR3 consists of 13 residues. Trimming removed 6 bases from V and 6 bases from J, with 12 bases in between. The CDR3: CAIREGEGQPQHF. The CDR3 DNA reads as TGTGCCATCAGGGAGGGGGAAGGTCAGCCCCAGCATTTT.

The chain combines TRBV4-3 with TRBJ1-1, with D tentatively TRBD1 (5 bases). V dropped 0 bases and J dropped 4 bases, with 12 bases sitting between them. The CDR3 runs to 15 residues. Germline CDR1 reads LGHNA; CDR2 reads YSLEER. The CDR3 reads CASSQDLGRGTEAFF. CDR3 DNA sequence: TGCGCCAGCAGCCAAGATTTGGGGAGGGGCACTGAAGCTTTCTTT.

Concerning this clone: The identical CDR3 is also encoded by other nucleotide sequences in the sample. This rearrangement joins TRBV9 to TRBJ2-1, with D possibly matching TRBD1 (6 bases). The CDR3 has 15 residues. Germline V gene sequence: CDR1 SGDLS, CDR2 YYNGEE. V lost 0 bases and J 2 bases, leaving 9 bases between the germline ends. The DNA of the CDR3 is TGTGCCAGCAGCGTAGTTCCAGGGGCCTACAATGAGCAGTTCTTC. Translation gives CASSVVPGAYNEQFF.

This clone was detected once. This chain connects TRBV18 to TRBJ2-3; 8 bases match TRBD1. This CDR3 is 15 amino acids long. V was clipped by 2 bases and J by 2 bases; unmatched bases: 3. CDR1 and CDR2 (germline): KGHSH, LQKENI. The CDR3 region has the DNA TGTGCCAGCTCACCAGACAGGGGAGACACAGATACGCAGTATTTT. Protein: CASSPDRGDTDTQYF. Variable domain in full (rest from reference TRBV18 and TRBJ2-3): NAGVMQNPRHLVRRRGQEARLRCSPMKGHSHVYWYRQLPEEGLKFMVYLQKENIIDESGMPKERFSAEFPKEGPSILRIQQVVRGDSAAYFCASSPDRGDTDTQYFGPGTRLTVL.

This rearrangement joins TRBV10-3 to TRBJ2-1; 7 nucleotides line up with TRBD2. Germline V gene sequence: CDR1 ENHRY, CDR2 SYGVKD. J gave up 9 bases and V 6 bases, and 8 bases lay outside the gene matches. The CDR3 is 13 residues long. Written as DNA, the CDR3 is TGTGCCATCAGGTCAACTAGCGATAGTGAGCAGTTCTTC. As protein: CAIRSTSDSEQFF.

V is TRBV5-1 and J is TRBJ2-1; the match to TRBD2 covers 11 bases. V shed 4 bases, J shed 7 bases, and the junction held 4 bases outside the gene matches. The CDR3 contains 14 residues. The germline V gene has CDR1 SGHRS and CDR2 YFSETQ. The CDR3 nucleotides are TGCGCCAGCAGCCCACTAGCGGGAGCGAATGAGCAGTTCTTC. It codes for CASSPLAGANEQFF.

The chain recombines TRBV6-4 with TRBJ2-3; 11 bases fit TRBD1. The CDR3 has 15 amino acids. Looked up from germline, CDR1 is MRHNA and CDR2 is SNTAGT. V shed 4 bases and J 3 bases; nucleotides not matched to a gene: 3. DNA for the CDR3: TGTGCCAGCAGTGCTGGGACAGGGGGTACAGATACGCAGTATTTT. Translated: CASSAGTGGTDTQYF.

The chain recombines TRBV3-1 (or the pseudogene TRBV3-2) with TRBJ2-1, with a possible D match to TRBD1 (5 bases). Trimming took 2 bases from V and 9 from J, leaving 11 bases between them. The CDR3 runs 13 residues. Germline loops: CDR1 LGHDT, CDR2 YNNKEL (reference sequence). CDR3 coding DNA: TGTGCCAGCAGCCAAACGGACCAGGGTGAGCAGTTCTTC. This translates into CASSQTDQGEQFF.

The chain uses TRBV28 and TRBJ2-1; the D is unclear. Germline V CDR1 and CDR2: MDHEN, SYDVKM. The CDR3 spans 12 residues. V was pared by 3 bases and J by 9 bases, with 9 bases between. In DNA, the CDR3 is TGTGCCAGCAGTTTTCAGAGAAGTGAGCAGTTCTTC. It is translated as CASSFQRSEQFF. The whole variable domain, remainder taken from reference TRBV28 and TRBJ2-1, is DVKVTQSSRYLVKRTGEKVFLECVQDMDHENMFWYRQDPGLGLRLIYFSYDVKMKEKGDIPEGYSVSREKKERFSLILESASTNQTSMYLCASSFQRSEQFFGPGTRLTVL.

The chain is built from TRBV15 and TRBJ2-1; 7 bases align to TRBD2. The CDR3 extends over 14 amino acids. Germline CDR1 LNHNV, CDR2 YYDKDF (reference sequence). J gave up 7 bases and V 1 base, and 4 bases lay outside the gene matches. CDR3 amino acids: CATSRAKAGNEQFF. The CDR3 nucleotides read TGTGCCACCAGCAGAGCTAAAGCGGGGAATGAGCAGTTCTTC.

The chain has TRBV5-4 and TRBJ1-2; maybe TRBD1 (6 bases). Germline V lookup: CDR1 SGHNT, CDR2 YYREEE (reference sequence). The CDR3 is 15 residues long. V gave up 6 bases and J gave up 4 bases, with 19 bases separating them. CDR3 sequence (DNA): TGTGCCAGCAAGACCCAAGGGGGACCCGGCTATGGCTACACCTTC. As protein: CASKTQGGPGYGYTF.

The rearrangement links TRBV6-5 to TRBJ2-7; weak D call: TRBD1 (5 bases). This CDR3 spans 15 amino acids. V lost 0 bases and J lost 2, with 11 bases in between. Germline values: CDR1 MNHEY, CDR2 SVGAGI. DNA for the CDR3: TGTGCCAGCAGTTACTCACTTGGACAAGCCTACGAGCAGTACTTC. Its protein is CASSYSLGQAYEQYF.

V is TRBV5-4 and J is TRBJ2-7, with unresolved D. In germline, CDR1 is SGHNT, CDR2 YYREEE (reference sequence). The ends were cut back, 0 bases at V and 3 bases at J, with 7 bases in the middle. This CDR3 spans 13 amino acids. Written as DNA, the CDR3 is TGTGCCAGCAGCTTGGCAGCCGGCTACGAGCAGTACTTC. Protein: CASSLAAGYEQYF.

The chain has TRBV5-1 and TRBJ2-3; possibly TRBD1 or TRBD2 for D (5 bases each). Germline CDR1 SGHRS, CDR2 YFSETQ. The CDR3 sequence is 16 residues long. The V end lost 3 bases, the J end lost 2 bases, and 16 bases lay between the germline ends. Here the CDR3 reads CASSYRGGAVTDTQYF. CDR3 sequence (DNA): TGCGCCAGCAGCTACCGGGGCGGAGCAGTCACAGATACGCAGTATTTT.

This chain links TRBV18 with TRBJ2-3; D not resolved. CDR1 and CDR2 (germline): KGHSH, LQKENI. V was trimmed by 4 bases and J by 0 bases, leaving 8 bases between them. This CDR3 is built from 14 residues. CDR3 sequence (DNA): TGTGCCAGCTCACTTGGGAAAAGCACAGATACGCAGTATTTT. It is translated as CASSLGKSTDTQYF. Looking up the rest from reference TRBV18 and TRBJ2-3 gives the full variable domain: NAGVMQNPRHLVRRRGQEARLRCSPMKGHSHVYWYRQLPEEGLKFMVYLQKENIIDESGMPKERFSAEFPKEGPSILRIQQVVRGDSAAYFCASSLGKSTDTQYFGPGTRLTVL.

A few counts support this clone. The genes are TRBV18 and TRBJ2-1; D may be TRBD1 (5 bases). Germline V gives CDR1 KGHSH, CDR2 LQKENI. Trimming stripped 3 bases from V and 0 bases from J, with 9 bases between. The length of the CDR3 is 15 residues. CDR3 protein: CASSPGQTSYNEQFF. As DNA, the CDR3 is TGTGCCAGCTCACCGGGGCAGACCTCCTACAATGAGCAGTTCTTC.

V and J are TRBV4-3 and TRBJ2-3; D unresolved. The V end lost 4 bases, the J end lost 4 bases, and 12 bases lay between the germline ends. From germline, CDR1 is LGHNA and CDR2 YSLEER. This CDR3 has 14 amino acids. CDR3 bases: TGCGCCAGCAGCCCGCCGAATGTGGCAGATACGCAGTATTTT. This encodes CASSPPNVADTQYF.

This sequence joins TRBV10-3 and TRBJ2-5; D is undetermined. The CDR3 extends over 13 amino acids. V lost 3 bases, J lost 3 bases, and 8 bases lay in between. Germline loops: CDR1 ENHRY, CDR2 SYGVKD. The CDR3 here is CAISDRREETQYF. The CDR3 DNA reads TGTGCCATCAGTGATAGGAGAGAAGAGACCCAGTACTTC.

A remark on this clone: This sample includes further DNA sequences coding for the same CDR3. V is TRBV19 and J is TRBJ2-5; D is possibly TRBD1 (5 bases). This CDR3 contains 12 residues. The germline CDR1 and CDR2 sequences are LNHDA and SQIVND (reference sequence). The V end was cut by 2 bases, the J end by 4 bases, with 5 bases between. This CDR3 reads CASSIQGETQYF. The CDR3 region has the DNA TGTGCCAGTAGTATACAGGGAGAGACCCAGTACTTC.

The chain combines TRBV12-3 or TRBV12-4 with TRBJ2-1; a weak D match, TRBD2 (7 bases). Trimming shortened V by 7 bases and J by 6 bases, and 10 bases separated the two germline ends. There are 12 residues in the CDR3. CDR3: CASTRGANEQFF. CDR3 bases: TGTGCCAGCACCCGGGGGGCCAATGAGCAGTTCTTC.

The chain joins TRBV5-1 to TRBJ2-7; D possibly corresponds to TRBD2 (5 bases). CDR3 size: 14 residues. Trimming removed 4 bases from V and 2 bases from J, with 13 bases in between. Germline-derived CDR1 and CDR2 are SGHRS and YFSETQ. In DNA form, the CDR3 reads TGCGCCAGCAGCCACACCGGGGTCACCTACGAGCAGTACTTC. This encodes CASSHTGVTYEQYF.

This clone was observed a handful of times. The chain is built from TRBV7-2 and TRBJ2-7, with 8 bases that match TRBD1. The germline gives CDR1 SGHTA, CDR2 FQGNSA. The CDR3 contains 12 residues. With 5 bases clipped from V and 7 bases from J, the junction kept 4 bases outside the gene matches. The CDR3, as DNA: TGTGCCAGCAGCATATACAGGGGGGAGCAGTACTTC. Its protein is CASSIYRGEQYF.

The chain carries TRBV19 and TRBJ2-2; 9 nucleotides align to TRBD2. This CDR3 is 15 amino acids long. Germline CDR1 LNHDA, CDR2 SQIVND (reference sequence). The J segment lost 3 bases and the V segment lost 5 bases, leaving 4 bases of the junction unmatched. The DNA for the CDR3 is TGTGCCAGTAGTCGCGGGAGGGCCTACACCGGGGAGCTGTTTTTT. Amino acid sequence: CASSRGRAYTGELFF. Full variable domain (missing parts from reference TRBV19 and TRBJ2-2): DGGITQSPKYLFRKEGQNVTLSCEQNLNHDAMYWYRQDPGQGLRLIYYSQIVNDFQKGDIAEGYSVSREKKESFPLTVTSAQKNPTAFYLCASSRGRAYTGELFFGEGSRLTVL.

The chain links TRBV6-2 or TRBV6-3 to TRBJ2-7, with D possibly matching TRBD2 (6 bases). The CDR3 runs to 14 residues. V was cut by 4 bases and J by 2 bases, with 12 bases left in between. Germline V CDR1 and CDR2: MNHEY, SVGEGT. The DNA of the CDR3 is TGTGCCAGCAGTTCGTACGGGAGTACCTACGAGCAGTACTTC. Residues: CASSSYGSTYEQYF.

The chain is built from TRBV5-6 and TRBJ2-1, with 12 nucleotides matching TRBD1. The germline CDR1 and CDR2 sequences are SGHDT and YYEEEE. The ends lost 3 bases at V and 6 bases at J; junction bases unmatched: 4. The CDR3 has 15 residues. CDR3 protein: CASSWGQGALNEQFF. The CDR3, as DNA: TGTGCCAGCAGCTGGGGACAGGGGGCCCTCAATGAGCAGTTCTTC.

The V gene is TRBV10-3, the J gene TRBJ2-3, with 7 nucleotides matching TRBD1. V shed 6 bases, J shed 0 bases, and the junction held 3 bases outside the gene matches. The CDR3 is 14 residues long. Germline V lookup: CDR1 ENHRY, CDR2 SYGVKD. The CDR3 bases are TGTGCCATCAGCCCGGGACAGAGCACAGATACGCAGTATTTT. Protein: CAISPGQSTDTQYF.